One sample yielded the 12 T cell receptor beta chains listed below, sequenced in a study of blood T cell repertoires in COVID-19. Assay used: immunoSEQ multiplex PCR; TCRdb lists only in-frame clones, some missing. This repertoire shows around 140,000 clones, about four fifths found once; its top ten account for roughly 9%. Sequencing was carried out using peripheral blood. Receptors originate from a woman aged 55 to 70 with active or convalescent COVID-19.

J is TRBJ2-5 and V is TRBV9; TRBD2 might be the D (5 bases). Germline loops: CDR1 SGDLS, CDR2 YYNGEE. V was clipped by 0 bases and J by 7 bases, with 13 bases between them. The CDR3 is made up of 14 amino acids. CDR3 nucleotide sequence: TGTGCCAGCAGCGTAGGACTATTGAACCCGACCCAGTACTTC. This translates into CASSVGLLNPTQYF.

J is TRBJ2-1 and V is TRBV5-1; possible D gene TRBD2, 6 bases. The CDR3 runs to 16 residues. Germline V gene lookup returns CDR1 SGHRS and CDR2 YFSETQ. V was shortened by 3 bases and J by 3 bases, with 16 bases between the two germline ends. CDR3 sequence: CASSSTGSSDYNEQFF. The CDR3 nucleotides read TGCGCCAGCAGCTCTACCGGGAGCTCCGACTACAATGAGCAGTTCTTC.

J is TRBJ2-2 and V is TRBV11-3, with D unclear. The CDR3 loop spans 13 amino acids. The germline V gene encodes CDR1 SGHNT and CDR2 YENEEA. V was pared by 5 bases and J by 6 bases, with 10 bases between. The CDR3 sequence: CASSARRAGELFF. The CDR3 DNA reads TGTGCCAGCAGCGCCCGGAGAGCCGGGGAGCTGTTTTTT.

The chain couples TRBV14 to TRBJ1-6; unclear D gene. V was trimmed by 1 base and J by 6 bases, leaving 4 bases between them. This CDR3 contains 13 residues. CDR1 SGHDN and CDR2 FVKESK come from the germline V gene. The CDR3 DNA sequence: TGTGCCAGCAGCCAAGGGCTTAATTCACCCCTCCACTTT. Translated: CASSQGLNSPLHF.

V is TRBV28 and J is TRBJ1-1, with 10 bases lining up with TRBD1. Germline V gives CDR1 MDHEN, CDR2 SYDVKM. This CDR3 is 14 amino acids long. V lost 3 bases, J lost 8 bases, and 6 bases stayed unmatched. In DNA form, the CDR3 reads TGTGCCAGCAGTTTGCTGGGACAGGGGAAAGAAGCTTTCTTT. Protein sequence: CASSLLGQGKEAFF.

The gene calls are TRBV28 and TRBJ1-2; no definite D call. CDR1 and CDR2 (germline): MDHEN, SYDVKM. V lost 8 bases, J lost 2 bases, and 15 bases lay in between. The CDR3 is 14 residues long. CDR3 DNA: TGTGCCAGCGGGGAGCTCGGGAACAACTATGGCTACACCTTC. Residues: CASGELGNNYGYTF.

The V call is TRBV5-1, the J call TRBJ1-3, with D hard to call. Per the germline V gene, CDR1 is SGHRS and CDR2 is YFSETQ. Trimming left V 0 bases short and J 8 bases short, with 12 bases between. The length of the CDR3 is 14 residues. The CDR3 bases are TGCGCCAGCAGCTTGGGGACTCCGGTGGACACCATATATTTT. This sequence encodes CASSLGTPVDTIYF. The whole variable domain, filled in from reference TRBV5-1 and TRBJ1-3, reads KAGVTQTPRYLIKTRGQQVTLSCSPISGHRSVSWYQQTPGQGLQFLFEYFSETQRNKGNFPGRFSGRQFSNSRSEMNVSTLELGDSALYLCASSLGTPVDTIYFGEGSWLTVV.

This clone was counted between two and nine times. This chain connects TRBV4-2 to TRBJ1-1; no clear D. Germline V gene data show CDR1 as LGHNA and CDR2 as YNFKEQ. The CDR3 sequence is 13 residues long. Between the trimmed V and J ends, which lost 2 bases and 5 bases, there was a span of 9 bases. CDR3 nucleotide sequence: TGTGCCAGCAGCCAAAAGCGAGGGACTGAAGCTTTCTTT. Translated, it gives CASSQKRGTEAFF.

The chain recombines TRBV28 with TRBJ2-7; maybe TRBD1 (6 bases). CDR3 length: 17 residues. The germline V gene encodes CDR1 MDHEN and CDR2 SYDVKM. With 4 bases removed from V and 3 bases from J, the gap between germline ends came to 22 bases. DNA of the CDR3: TGTGCCAGCAGTTCGACGTTCGGACAGTCACCTCTCTACGAGCAGTACTTC. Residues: CASSSTFGQSPLYEQYF.

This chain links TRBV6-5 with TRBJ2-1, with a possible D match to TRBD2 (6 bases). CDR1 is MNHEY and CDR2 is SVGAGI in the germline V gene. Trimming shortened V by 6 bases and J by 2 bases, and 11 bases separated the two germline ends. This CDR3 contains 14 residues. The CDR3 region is CASSFGTAYNEQFF. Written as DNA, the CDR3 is TGTGCCAGCAGCTTCGGGACTGCCTACAATGAGCAGTTCTTC.

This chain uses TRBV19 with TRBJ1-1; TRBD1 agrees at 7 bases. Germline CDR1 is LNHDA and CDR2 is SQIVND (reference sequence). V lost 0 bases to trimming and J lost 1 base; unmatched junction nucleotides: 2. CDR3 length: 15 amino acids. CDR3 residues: CASSIEGQPNTEAFF. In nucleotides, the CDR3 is TGTGCCAGTAGTATAGAGGGACAGCCGAACACTGAAGCTTTCTTT.

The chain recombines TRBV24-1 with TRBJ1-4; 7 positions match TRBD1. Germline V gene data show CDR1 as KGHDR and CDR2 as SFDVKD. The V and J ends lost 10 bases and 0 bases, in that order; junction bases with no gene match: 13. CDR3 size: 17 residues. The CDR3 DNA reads TGTGCCACTCAGCAGGGGGGATTGGGGTCAACTAATGAAAAACTGTTTTTT. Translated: CATQQGGLGSTNEKLFF.